What follows are 3 T cell receptor gamma chains derived from one specimen sequenced in a study of gamma delta lymphoproliferative disorders and STAT genes. Sequencing used genomic DNA taken from PBMCs of patients and controls. TCRdb repeated clone calling on the multiplex PCR reads with CATT. This table holds around 5,000 gamma-chain clones, approximately 8% found once. Material for sequencing was blood. Receptor source: a human donor in good health.

This clone was counted between two and nine times. The DNA is omitted, as the CDR3 cannot be located on it reliably, and the CDR3 follows TCRdb's listing. Other DNA sequences in the same sample also yield this CDR3. V gene TRGV11 was called; the J gene was not. TRGV11 is an open reading frame whose function is uncertain. The CDR3 is made up of 13 amino acids, end residues included. CDR3 residues: CTTVPAGGYKKLF.

This clone qualifies as medium-sized. The chain couples TRGV8 to TRGJ1 or TRGJ2. TCRdb supplies no J gene; here it was assigned by aligning the nucleotide sequence to germline. CDR1 is VENAVY, CDR2 YDSYNSRV, per germline. This CDR3 spans 15 amino acids. After removal of 4 bases from V and 5 bases from J, the junction contained 14 bases not matched to a gene. DNA for the CDR3: TGTGCCACCTGGGAAACCGGTGTAGCGGATTATAAGAAACTCTTT. Protein sequence: CATWETGVADYKKLF.

This clone is termed medium-sized. The V and J genes are TRGV3 and TRGJ1 or TRGJ2. No J segment appears in TCRdb, so it was assigned here by matching the sequence to germline. CDR1 and CDR2 (germline): VTNTFY, YDVSTARD (reference sequence). Trimming took 3 bases from V and 11 from J; bases not matched to a gene: 10. This CDR3 contains 12 residues. The CDR3 nucleotides read TGTGCCACCTGGGACCGTCAAGATGAGAAACTCTTT. Translation: CATWDRQDEKLF.